This is a list of T cell receptor beta chains from one sample in a study of T cells expressing NK-cell markers. Reanalyzing the 5' RACE reads, TCRdb keeps one entry per CDR3 protein, without DNA. The sample includes 250,000 to 300,000 distinct CDR3 sequences. Sequencing was performed on blood T cells: a sorted CD56 or NKG2C T cell subset, CD4+ or CD8+ T cells, or bulk PBMC T cells (not recorded which). All receptors come from a man younger than 35 in good health. Each CDR3 is given with its conserved first and last residue.

J gene: TRBJ2-2; V gene: TRBV6-5; CDR3 protein: CASSYLRGSANTGELFF
J gene: TRBJ2-2; V gene: TRBV7-2; CDR3 protein: CASSLVPRPSSGELFF
J gene: TRBJ2-3; V gene: TRBV5-6; CDR3 protein: CASTVQLAGDADTQYF
J gene: TRBJ1-1; V gene: TRBV12-3/TRBV12-4; CDR3 protein: CASAKIQGTEAFF
J gene: TRBJ1-1; V gene: TRBV20-1; CDR3 protein: CSASSVLNTEAFF
J gene: TRBJ2-2; V gene: TRBV7-3; CDR3 protein: CASSLTGASGELFF
J gene: TRBJ2-5; V gene: TRBV15; CDR3 protein: CATSRDNLGLAGETQYF
J gene: TRBJ2-7; V gene: TRBV29-1; CDR3 protein: CSVEQGDAYEQYF
J gene: TRBJ2-3; V gene: TRBV20-1; CDR3 protein: CSALGAGIDTQYF
J gene: TRBJ2-5; V gene: TRBV19; CDR3 protein: CASSILDGETQYF
J gene: TRBJ1-1; V gene: TRBV20-1; CDR3 protein: CSPSAQGRTEAFF
J gene: TRBJ2-1; V gene: TRBV6-5; CDR3 protein: CASSYSIGRGPPGQFF
J gene: TRBJ2-3; V gene: TRBV12-3/TRBV12-4; CDR3 protein: CASSLDSGQYTDTQYF
J gene: TRBJ2-7; V gene: TRBV10-3; CDR3 protein: CAIMTSGSYEQYF
J gene: TRBJ2-3; V gene: TRBV7-8; CDR3 protein: CASSLMPGGSTDTQYF
J gene: TRBJ2-5; V gene: TRBV6-1; CDR3 protein: CASSDRGRETQYF
J gene: TRBJ2-1; V gene: TRBV11-3; CDR3 protein: CASSSGHLLYNEQFF
J gene: TRBJ2-3; V gene: TRBV27; CDR3 protein: CASSPTGTGLTDTQYF
J gene: TRBJ2-2; V gene: TRBV25-1; CDR3 protein: CASKGNPGELFF
J gene: TRBJ2-7; V gene: TRBV29-1; CDR3 protein: CSVELLGRRSEQYF
J gene: TRBJ2-1; V gene: TRBV11-2; CDR3 protein: CASRSLRRSSYNEQFF
J gene: TRBJ2-3; V gene: TRBV29-1; CDR3 protein: CSVELVGGQYF
J gene: TRBJ1-2; V gene: TRBV5-1; CDR3 protein: CASSLDKNYGYTF
J gene: TRBJ2-7; V gene: TRBV29-1; CDR3 protein: CSAGTSTYEQYF
J gene: TRBJ2-5; V gene: TRBV11-2; CDR3 protein: CASSFQTGVETQYF
J gene: TRBJ1-6; V gene: TRBV2; CDR3 protein: CASSKTGIASPLHF
J gene: TRBJ1-2; V gene: TRBV4-1; CDR3 protein: CASSQGLQNSYGYTF
J gene: TRBJ2-2; V gene: TRBV5-1; CDR3 protein: CASSYTWGYTGELFF
J gene: TRBJ2-2; V gene: TRBV19; CDR3 protein: CASSERDRVRGGELFF
J gene: TRBJ1-5; V gene: TRBV28; CDR3 protein: CASSFGQVNQPQHF
J gene: TRBJ2-1; V gene: TRBV4-2; CDR3 protein: CASSHPRTGGRFGFF
J gene: TRBJ2-1; V gene: TRBV7-9; CDR3 protein: CASSLARQAEQFF
J gene: TRBJ2-5; V gene: TRBV20-1; CDR3 protein: CSASWLRADQETQYF
J gene: TRBJ1-5; V gene: TRBV20-1; CDR3 protein: CSARGFGGPSNQPQHF
J gene: TRBJ2-4; V gene: TRBV6-5; CDR3 protein: CASSYLGAKNIQYF
J gene: TRBJ2-1; V gene: TRBV11-2; CDR3 protein: CASSLIGGGRNEQFF
J gene: TRBJ1-5; V gene: TRBV12-3/TRBV12-4; CDR3 protein: CASRYIGQPQHF
J gene: TRBJ2-7; V gene: TRBV4-2; CDR3 protein: CASSPGGGLAGEDYEQYF
J gene: TRBJ2-7; V gene: TRBV6-5; CDR3 protein: CASSYQTGGGEQYF
J gene: TRBJ2-3; V gene: TRBV20-1; CDR3 protein: CSVSHLAEFTDTQYF
J gene: TRBJ2-7; V gene: TRBV7-2; CDR3 protein: CASTPAVEQYF
J gene: TRBJ1-6; V gene: TRBV30; CDR3 protein: CAWTGQGVSPLHF
J gene: TRBJ2-7; V gene: TRBV7-2; CDR3 protein: CASSFGFTYEQYF
J gene: TRBJ2-7; V gene: TRBV15; CDR3 protein: CATSRGDRYEQYF